The clone carrying this TCR beta chain was counted a single time. Its antigen is not known. According to the study, genomic DNA was the template for TCR beta VDJ and CDR3 profiling. TCRdb re-analysed the reads in MiXCR, keeping a single row per CDR3 protein. The data hold a few hundred thousand distinct CDR3 sequences, with approximately 60% observed a single time. The data stem from a study of CD8+CD57+ T cells in acquired aplastic anemia. Study details: The mean DNA yield obtained from sorted CD4+ and CD8+ cells came to 3 to 3.5 ug. Healthy donors gave about 10 million reads on average for CD4+ cells.

Per the germline V gene, CDR1 is MNHEY and CDR2 is SMNVEV (reference sequence). Deletions cut 7 bases from V and 1 base from J, with 16 bases between. The CDR3 extends over 15 amino acids. Study results and caveats: Researchers report that around 31 CD8+ CDR3 sequences appeared in both patients and controls. Patient and control CD8+ Simpson's diversity was not significantly different.

The sequenced material came from sorted CD4+, CD8+, or CD8+CD57+ T cells (not recorded which) from PBMCs. The receptor was derived from a human donor in good health. The genes are TRBV27 and TRBJ1-2; possibly TRBD1 for D (6 bases). The CDR3 region is CASKKTGSHNYGYTF. The CDR3 DNA reads as TGTGCCAGCAAAAAAACAGGGAGCCATAACTATGGCTACACCTTC.